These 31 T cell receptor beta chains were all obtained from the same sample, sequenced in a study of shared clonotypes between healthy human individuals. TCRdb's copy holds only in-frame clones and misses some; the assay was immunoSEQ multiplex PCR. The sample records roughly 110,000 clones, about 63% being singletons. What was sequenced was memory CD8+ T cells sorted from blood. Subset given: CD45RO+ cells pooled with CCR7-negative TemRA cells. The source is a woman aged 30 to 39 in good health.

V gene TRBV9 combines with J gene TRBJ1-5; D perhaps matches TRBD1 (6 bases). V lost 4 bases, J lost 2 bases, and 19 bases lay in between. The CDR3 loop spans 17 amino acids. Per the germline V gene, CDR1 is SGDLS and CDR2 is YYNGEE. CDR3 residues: CASSLPGGAVGNQPQHF. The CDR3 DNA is TGTGCCAGCAGCCTCCCCGGGGGGGCAGTGGGCAATCAGCCCCAGCATTTT.

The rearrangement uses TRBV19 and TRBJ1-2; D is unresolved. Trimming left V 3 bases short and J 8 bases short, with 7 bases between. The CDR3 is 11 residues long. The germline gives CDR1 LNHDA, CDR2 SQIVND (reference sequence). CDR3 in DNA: TGTGCCAGTAGTATGAAGATAGGCTACACCTTC. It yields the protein CASSMKIGYTF.

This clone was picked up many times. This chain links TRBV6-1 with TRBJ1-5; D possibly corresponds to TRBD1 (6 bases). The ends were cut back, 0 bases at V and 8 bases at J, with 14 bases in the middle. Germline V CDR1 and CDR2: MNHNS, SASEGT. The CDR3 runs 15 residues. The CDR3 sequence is CASSEAEDSGEPQHF. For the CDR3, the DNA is TGTGCCAGCAGTGAAGCGGAGGACAGCGGGGAGCCCCAGCATTTT.

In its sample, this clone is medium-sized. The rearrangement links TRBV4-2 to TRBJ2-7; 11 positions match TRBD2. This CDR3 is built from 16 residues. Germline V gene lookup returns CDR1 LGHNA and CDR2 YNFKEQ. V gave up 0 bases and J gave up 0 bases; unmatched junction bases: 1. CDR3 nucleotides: TGTGCCAGCAGCCAAGATGGGACTAGCGGCTCCTACGAGCAGTACTTC. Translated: CASSQDGTSGSYEQYF.

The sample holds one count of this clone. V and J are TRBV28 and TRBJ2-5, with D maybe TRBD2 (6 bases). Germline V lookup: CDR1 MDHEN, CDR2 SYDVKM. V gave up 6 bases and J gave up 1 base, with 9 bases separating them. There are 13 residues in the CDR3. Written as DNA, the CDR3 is TGTGCCAGCAGATGGGGGGTCCAAGAGACCCAGTACTTC. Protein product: CASRWGVQETQYF. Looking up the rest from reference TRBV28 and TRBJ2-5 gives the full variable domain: DVKVTQSSRYLVKRTGEKVFLECVQDMDHENMFWYRQDPGLGLRLIYFSYDVKMKEKGDIPEGYSVSREKKERFSLILESASTNQTSMYLCASRWGVQETQYFGPGTRLLVL.

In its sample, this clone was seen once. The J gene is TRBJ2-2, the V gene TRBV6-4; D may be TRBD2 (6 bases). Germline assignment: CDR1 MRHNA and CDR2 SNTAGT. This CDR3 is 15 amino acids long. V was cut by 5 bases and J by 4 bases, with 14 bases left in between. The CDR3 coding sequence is TGTGCCAGCAGTTACACGGGAGAGGTCACCGGGGAGCTGTTTTTT. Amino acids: CASSYTGEVTGELFF.

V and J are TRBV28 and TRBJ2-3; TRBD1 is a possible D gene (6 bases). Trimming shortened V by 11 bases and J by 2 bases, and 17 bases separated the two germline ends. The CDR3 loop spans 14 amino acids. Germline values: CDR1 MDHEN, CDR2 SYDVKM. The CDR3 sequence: CAAEDRTATDTQYF. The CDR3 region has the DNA TGTGCCGCCGAAGACAGGACAGCCACAGATACGCAGTATTTT.

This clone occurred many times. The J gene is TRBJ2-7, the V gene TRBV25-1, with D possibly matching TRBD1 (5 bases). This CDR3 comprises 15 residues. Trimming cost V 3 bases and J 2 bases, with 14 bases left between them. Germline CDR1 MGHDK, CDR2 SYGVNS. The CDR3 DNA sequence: TGTGCCAGCAGTGATGGTAAACAGGATCCCTACGAGCAGTACTTC. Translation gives CASSDGKQDPYEQYF.

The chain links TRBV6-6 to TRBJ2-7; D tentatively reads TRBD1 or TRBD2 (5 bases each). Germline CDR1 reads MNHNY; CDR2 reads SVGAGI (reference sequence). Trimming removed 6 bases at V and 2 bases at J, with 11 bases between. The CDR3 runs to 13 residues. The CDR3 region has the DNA TGTGCCAGCAGCTCCCGGGGCCCCTACGAGCAGTACTTC. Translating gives CASSSRGPYEQYF.

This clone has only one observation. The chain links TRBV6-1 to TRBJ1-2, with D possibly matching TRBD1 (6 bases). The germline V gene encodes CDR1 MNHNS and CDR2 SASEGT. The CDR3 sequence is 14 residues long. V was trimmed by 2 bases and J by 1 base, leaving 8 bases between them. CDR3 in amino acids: CASSELGGNYGYTF. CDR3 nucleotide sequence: TGTGCCAGCAGTGAACTAGGGGGTAACTATGGCTACACCTTC.

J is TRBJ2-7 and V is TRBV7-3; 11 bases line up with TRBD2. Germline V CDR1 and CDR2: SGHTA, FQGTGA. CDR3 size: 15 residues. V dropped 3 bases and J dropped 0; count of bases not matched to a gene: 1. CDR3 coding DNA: TGTGCCAGCAGCTTGACTAGCGGGGACTCCTACGAGCAGTACTTC. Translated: CASSLTSGDSYEQYF.

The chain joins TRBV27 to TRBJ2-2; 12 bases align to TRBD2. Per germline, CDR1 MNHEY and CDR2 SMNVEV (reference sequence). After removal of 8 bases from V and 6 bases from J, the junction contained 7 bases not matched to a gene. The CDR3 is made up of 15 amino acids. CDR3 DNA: TGTGCCAGCGCCGGGCGACTAGCGGGAGCCGGGGAGCTGTTTTTT. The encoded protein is CASAGRLAGAGELFF.

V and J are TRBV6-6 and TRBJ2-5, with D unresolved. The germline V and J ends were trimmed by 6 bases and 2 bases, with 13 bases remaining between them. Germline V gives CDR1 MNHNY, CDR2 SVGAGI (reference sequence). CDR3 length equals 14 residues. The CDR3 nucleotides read TGTGCCAGCAGCCCGTCCGCAGGTCAAGAGACCCAGTACTTC. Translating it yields CASSPSAGQETQYF.

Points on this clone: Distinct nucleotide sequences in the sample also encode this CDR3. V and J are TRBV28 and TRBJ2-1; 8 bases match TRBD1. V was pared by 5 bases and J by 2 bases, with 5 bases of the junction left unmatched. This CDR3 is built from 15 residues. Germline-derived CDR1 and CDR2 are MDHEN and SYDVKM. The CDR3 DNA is TGTGCCAGCAGTCAGACAGGGGAGCCCTACAATGAGCAGTTCTTC. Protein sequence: CASSQTGEPYNEQFF.

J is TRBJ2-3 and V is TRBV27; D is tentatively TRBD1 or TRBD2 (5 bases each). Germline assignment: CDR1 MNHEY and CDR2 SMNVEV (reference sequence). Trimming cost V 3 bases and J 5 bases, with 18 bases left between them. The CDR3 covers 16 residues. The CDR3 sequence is CASSFEGPRLGDTQYF. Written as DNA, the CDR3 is TGTGCCAGCAGTTTTGAGGGGCCCAGGCTGGGAGATACGCAGTATTTT.

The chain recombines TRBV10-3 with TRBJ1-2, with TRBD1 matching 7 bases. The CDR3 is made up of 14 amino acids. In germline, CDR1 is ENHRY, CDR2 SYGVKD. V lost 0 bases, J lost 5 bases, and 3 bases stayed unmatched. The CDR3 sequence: CAISESTGSYGYTF. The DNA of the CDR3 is TGTGCCATCAGTGAGTCGACAGGGTCATATGGCTACACCTTC.

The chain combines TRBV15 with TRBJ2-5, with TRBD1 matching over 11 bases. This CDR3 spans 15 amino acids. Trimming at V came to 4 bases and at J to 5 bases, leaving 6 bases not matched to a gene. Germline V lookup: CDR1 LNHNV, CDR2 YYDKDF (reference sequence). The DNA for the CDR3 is TGTGCCACCAGCACCGGACAGGGGGCCTATGAGACCCAGTACTTC. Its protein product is CATSTGQGAYETQYF.

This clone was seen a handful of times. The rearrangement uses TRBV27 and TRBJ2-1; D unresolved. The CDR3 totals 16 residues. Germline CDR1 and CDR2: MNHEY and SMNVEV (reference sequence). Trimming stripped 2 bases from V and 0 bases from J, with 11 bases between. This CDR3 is CASSLNYWSSYNEQFF. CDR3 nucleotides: TGTGCCAGCAGTTTAAACTACTGGAGCTCCTACAATGAGCAGTTCTTC.

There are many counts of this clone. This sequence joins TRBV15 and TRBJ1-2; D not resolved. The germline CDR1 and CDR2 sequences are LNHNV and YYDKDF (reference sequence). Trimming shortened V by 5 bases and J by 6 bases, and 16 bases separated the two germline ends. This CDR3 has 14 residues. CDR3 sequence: CATSVGREIHGYTF. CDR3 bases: TGTGCCACCAGCGTAGGACGGGAAATCCATGGCTACACCTTC.

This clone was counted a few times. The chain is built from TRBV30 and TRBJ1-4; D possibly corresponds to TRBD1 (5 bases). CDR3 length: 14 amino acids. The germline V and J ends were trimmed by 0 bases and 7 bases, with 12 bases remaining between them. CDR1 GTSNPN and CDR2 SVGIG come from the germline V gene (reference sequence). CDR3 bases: TGTGCCTGGAGTGTAGGCGAGGGGAGTGAAAAACTGTTTTTT. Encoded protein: CAWSVGEGSEKLFF.

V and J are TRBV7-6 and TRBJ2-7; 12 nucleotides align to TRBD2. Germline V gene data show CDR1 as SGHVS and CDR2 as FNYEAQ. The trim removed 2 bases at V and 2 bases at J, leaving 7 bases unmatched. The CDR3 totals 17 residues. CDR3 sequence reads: CASSLFLAGGPPYEQYF. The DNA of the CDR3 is TGTGCCAGCAGCTTATTCCTAGCGGGAGGGCCCCCCTACGAGCAGTACTTC.

CDR3 amino acids: CASSLSLNSYEQYF. The CDR3 DNA reads as TGTGCCAGCAGCTTGTCCTTAAACTCCTACGAGCAGTACTTC. The chain is built from TRBV5-6 and TRBJ2-7; D is undetermined. The germline V gene has CDR1 SGHDT and CDR2 YYEEEE. V was shortened by 1 base and J by 0 bases, with 8 bases between the two germline ends. The CDR3 spans 14 residues.

CDR3 nucleotide sequence: TGCGCCAGCAGGAGGGGACAGGGAAAGTCTGGGGAGCAGTACTTC. This gives the protein CASRRGQGKSGEQYF. The chain uses TRBV4-1 and TRBJ2-7, with 9 bases that match TRBD1. CDR3 size: 15 residues. The germline gives CDR1 MGHRA, CDR2 YSYEKL. Germline trimming cut 6 bases from V and 7 bases from J; bases unmatched to any gene: 13.

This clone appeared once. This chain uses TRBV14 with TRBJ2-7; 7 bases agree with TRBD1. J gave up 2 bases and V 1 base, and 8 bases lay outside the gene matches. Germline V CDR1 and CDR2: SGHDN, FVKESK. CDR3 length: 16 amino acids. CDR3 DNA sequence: TGTGCCAGCAGCCAAGGGACAGGTCCCCCTGCCTACGAGCAGTACTTC. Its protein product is CASSQGTGPPAYEQYF.

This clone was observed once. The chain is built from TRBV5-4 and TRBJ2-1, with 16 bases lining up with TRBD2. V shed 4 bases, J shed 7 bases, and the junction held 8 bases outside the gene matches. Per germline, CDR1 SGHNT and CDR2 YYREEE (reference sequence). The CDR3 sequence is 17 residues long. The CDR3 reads CASSPGTSGRGVNEQFF. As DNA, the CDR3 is TGTGCCAGCAGCCCAGGGACTAGCGGGAGGGGGGTTAATGAGCAGTTCTTC.

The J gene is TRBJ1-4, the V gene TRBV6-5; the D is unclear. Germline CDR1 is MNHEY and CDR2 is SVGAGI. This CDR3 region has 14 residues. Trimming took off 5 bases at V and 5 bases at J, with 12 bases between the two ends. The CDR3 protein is CASSTYGPNEKLFF. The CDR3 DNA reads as TGTGCCAGCAGTACATATGGACCCAATGAAAAACTGTTTTTT.

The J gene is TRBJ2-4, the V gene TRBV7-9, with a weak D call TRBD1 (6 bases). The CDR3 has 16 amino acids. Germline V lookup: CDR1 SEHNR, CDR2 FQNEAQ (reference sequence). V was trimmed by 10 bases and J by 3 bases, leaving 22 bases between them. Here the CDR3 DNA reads TGTGCCACCGCCCGACTGGACAGTTTCTTCAAAAACATTCAGTACTTC. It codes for CATARLDSFFKNIQYF.

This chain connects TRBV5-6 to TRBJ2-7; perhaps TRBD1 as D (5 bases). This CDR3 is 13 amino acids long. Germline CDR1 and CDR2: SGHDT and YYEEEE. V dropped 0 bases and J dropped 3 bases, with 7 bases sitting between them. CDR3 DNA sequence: TGTGCCAGCAGCTTGGGACAGAACTACGAGCAGTACTTC. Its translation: CASSLGQNYEQYF.

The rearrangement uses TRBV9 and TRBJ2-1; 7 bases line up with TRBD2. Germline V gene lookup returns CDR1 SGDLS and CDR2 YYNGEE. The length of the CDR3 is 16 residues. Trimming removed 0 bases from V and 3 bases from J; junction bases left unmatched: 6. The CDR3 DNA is TGTGCCAGCAGCGTAGGCGGGCTAGCGGTCTACAATGAGCAGTTCTTC. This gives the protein CASSVGGLAVYNEQFF. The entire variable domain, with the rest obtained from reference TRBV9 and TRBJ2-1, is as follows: DSGVTQTPKHLITATGQRVTLRCSPRSGDLSVYWYQQSLDQGLQFLIQYYNGEERAKGNILERFSAQQFPDLHSELNLSSLELGDSALYFCASSVGGLAVYNEQFFGPGTRLTVL.

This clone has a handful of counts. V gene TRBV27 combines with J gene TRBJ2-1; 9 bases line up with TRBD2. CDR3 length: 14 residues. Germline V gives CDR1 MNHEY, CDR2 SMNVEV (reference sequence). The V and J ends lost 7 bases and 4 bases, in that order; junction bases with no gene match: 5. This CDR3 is CASNPGLAYNEQFF. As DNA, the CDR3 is TGTGCCAGCAACCCGGGACTAGCTTACAATGAGCAGTTCTTC.

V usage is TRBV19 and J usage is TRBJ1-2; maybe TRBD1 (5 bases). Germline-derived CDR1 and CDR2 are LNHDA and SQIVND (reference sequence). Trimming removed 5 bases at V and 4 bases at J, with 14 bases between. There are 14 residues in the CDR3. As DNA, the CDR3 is TGTGCCAGTAGTCTGTCAGGGATGGCCTATGGCTACACCTTC. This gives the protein CASSLSGMAYGYTF.